This T cell receptor (beta chain) was obtained from a study of beta chain features in type 1 diabetes. As every portion of the isolated RNA was reverse transcribed, the sequencing read expressed TCRB transcripts. Naive, central memory and regulatory T cell samples averaged roughly 3.7 million immunoSEQ reads each. Clones were sequenced by immunoSEQ multiplex PCR, and TCRdb holds only the in-frame ones, with some missing. The sample has about 700,000 clones; around 15% are singletons. V was pared by 2 bases and J by 0 bases, with 7 bases between. The CDR3 has 14 amino acids. Germline CDR1 and CDR2: SGHRS and YFSETQ. Whole-study results and caveats: The naive, central memory and Treg TCRB repertoires of patients appeared to be more similar to one another than those of healthy donors. Among type 1 diabetes patients, VDJ junctions had fewer insertions and more deletions. Among all four CD4+ subsets, Type 1 diabetes patients had TCRB CDR3s that were moderately but significantly shorter.

There are a few counts of this clone. Its antigen remains unknown. Within the sample, other DNA sequences also encode this same CDR3. The receptor comes from a young man with type 1 diabetes. The chain is built from TRBV5-1 and TRBJ2-3; D is ambiguous. Specimen: naive CD4+ T cells from blood. This CDR3 reads CASSFPGSTDTQYF. In nucleotides, the CDR3 is TGCGCCAGCAGCTTCCCGGGTAGCACAGATACGCAGTATTTT.